This TCR beta chain was sequenced in a study of cytomegalovirus exposure and HLA in healthy donors. The CDR3 covers 13 residues. The V gene's germline CDR1 is SGHTA and CDR2 FQGTGA. After removal of 6 bases from V and 7 bases from J, the junction contained 8 bases not matched to a gene. PCR used 60 Vbeta primers and 13 Jbeta primers. Here immunoSEQ multiplex PCR was the method, and the copy in TCRdb shows in-frame clones only, minus some. The table lists around 180,000 clones, roughly 77% of them singletons. The origin of this receptor is a woman between 45 and 65 years old in good health and CMV-seronegative. Sequenced: PBMCs. The chain is built from TRBV7-3 and TRBJ1-2, with 7 bases aligning to TRBD1. The CDR3 protein is CASRQGGDGGYTF. CDR3 coding DNA: TGTGCCAGCAGGCAGGGGGGAGATGGTGGCTACACCTTC.